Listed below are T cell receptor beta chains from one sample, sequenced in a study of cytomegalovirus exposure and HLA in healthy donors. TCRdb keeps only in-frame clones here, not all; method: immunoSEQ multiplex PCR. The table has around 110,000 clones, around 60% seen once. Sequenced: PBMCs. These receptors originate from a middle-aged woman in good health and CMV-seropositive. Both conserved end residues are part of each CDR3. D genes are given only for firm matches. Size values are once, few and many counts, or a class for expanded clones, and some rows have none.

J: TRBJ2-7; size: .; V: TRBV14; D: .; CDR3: CASSSGYEQYF; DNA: TGTGCCAGCAGCTCCGGCTACGAGCAGTACTTC
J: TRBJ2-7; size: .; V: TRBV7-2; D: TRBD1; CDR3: CASSLAPRQGVYEQYF; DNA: TGTGCCAGCAGCTTAGCTCCAAGACAGGGAGTGTACGAGCAGTACTTC
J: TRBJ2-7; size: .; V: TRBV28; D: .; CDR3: CASRTRTASSYEQYF; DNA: TGTGCCAGCCGAACTCGGACAGCGAGCTCCTACGAGCAGTACTTC
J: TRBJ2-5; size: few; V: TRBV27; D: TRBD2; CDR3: CASSFGTSGQETQYF; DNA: TGTGCCAGCAGTTTCGGGACTAGCGGACAAGAGACCCAGTACTTC
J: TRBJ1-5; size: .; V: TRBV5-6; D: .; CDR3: CASSSGGLANQPQHF; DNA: TGTGCCAGCAGCTCGGGAGGGCTCGCCAATCAGCCCCAGCATTTT
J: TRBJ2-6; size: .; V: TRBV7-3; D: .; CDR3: CASSLKSGTGANVLTF; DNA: TGTGCCAGCAGCTTAAAGTCGGGGACTGGGGCCAACGTCCTGACTTTC
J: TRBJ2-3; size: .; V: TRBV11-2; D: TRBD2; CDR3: CASSISSGSTDTQYF; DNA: TGTGCCAGCAGCATCTCTAGCGGGAGCACAGATACGCAGTATTTT
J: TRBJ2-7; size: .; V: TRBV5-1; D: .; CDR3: CASRGLLGSYEQYF; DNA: TGCGCCAGCAGAGGACTTTTGGGTTCCTACGAGCAGTACTTC
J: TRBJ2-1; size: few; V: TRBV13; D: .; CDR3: CASSLGQVGYNEQFF; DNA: TGTGCCAGCAGCTTAGGACAGGTGGGGTACAATGAGCAGTTCTTC
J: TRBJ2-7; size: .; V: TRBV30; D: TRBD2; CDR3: CAWSVRPDLIGLARPYEQYF; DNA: TGTGCCTGGAGTGTACGGCCCGACTTAATCGGACTAGCACGTCCCTACGAGCAGTACTTC
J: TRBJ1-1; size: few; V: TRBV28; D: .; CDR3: CASSLVRGLLNTEAFF; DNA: TGTGCCAGCAGTTTAGTGCGGGGGCTCCTGAACACTGAAGCTTTCTTT
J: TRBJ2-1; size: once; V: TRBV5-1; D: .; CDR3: CASSMTAYTYNEQFF; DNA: TGCGCCAGCAGCATGACAGCCTACACCTACAATGAGCAGTTCTTC
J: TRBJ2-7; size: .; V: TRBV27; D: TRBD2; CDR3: CASSLSAGGGGYEQYF; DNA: TGTGCCAGCAGTTTGAGCGCTGGGGGGGGTGGCTACGAGCAGTACTTC
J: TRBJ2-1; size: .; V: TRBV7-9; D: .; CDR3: CASSLDPDNEQFF; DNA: TGTGCCAGCAGCTTAGACCCGGACAATGAGCAGTTCTTC
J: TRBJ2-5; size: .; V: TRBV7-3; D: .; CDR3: CASSYYGRGETQYF; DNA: TGTGCCAGCAGTTATTACGGGCGGGGAGAGACCCAGTACTTC
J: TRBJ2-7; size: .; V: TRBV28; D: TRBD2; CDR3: CASSQSGRFYEQYF; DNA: TGTGCCAGCAGCCAAAGCGGGAGGTTCTACGAGCAGTACTTC